This passage covers 25 T cell receptor beta chains from one sample sequenced in a study of metastatic and nonmetastatic thyroid tumors. Prior to thyroid surgery, none of the patients had received any treatment. MiXCR was used by TCRdb to re-call the PCR reads. The sample shows approximately 38,000 clones, about a sixth of them seen only once. The sequenced material came from blood. All receptors come from a female donor with papillary thyroid cancer or a benign thyroid nodule (not recorded which). Some clones in this sample may be carry-over from other donors' samples.

This clone has a handful of counts. An end of the junction differs from the germline gene, which may be a read error. The sample holds other DNA sequences that translate to the same CDR3. The gene calls are TRBV11-1 and TRBJ1-2; maybe TRBD1 (6 bases). The CDR3 has 17 amino acids. The germline gives CDR1 SGHAT, CDR2 FQDESV (reference sequence). The CDR3 loop is CASSFTDQGFPNYGYTF. Here the CDR3 DNA reads TGCGCCAGCAGCTTCACCGATCAGGGGTTCCCGAACTATGGCTACACCTTC.

At least ten counts were recorded for this clone. The rearrangement joins TRBV5-1 to TRBJ1-2, with 8 positions matching TRBD1. Germline assignment: CDR1 SGHRS and CDR2 YFSETQ. V shed 4 bases, J shed 1 base, and the junction held 6 bases outside the gene matches. This CDR3 is built from 15 residues. CDR3 nucleotides: TGCGCCAGCAGCCCAGGACAGGGCGGTAACTATGGCTACACCTTC. Its protein is CASSPGQGGNYGYTF.

This clone appeared many times. The genes are TRBV2 and TRBJ1-5; perhaps TRBD1 as D (6 bases). Germline CDR1 SNHLY, CDR2 FYNNEI. The germline V and J ends were trimmed by 4 bases and 6 bases, with 10 bases remaining between them. CDR3 length equals 13 residues. The chain's CDR3 is CASSAGASQPQHF. CDR3 coding DNA: TGTGCCAGCAGTGCAGGGGCGAGTCAGCCCCAGCATTTT.

There are many counts of this clone. The chain couples TRBV11-1 to TRBJ2-1; the match to TRBD2 covers 11 bases. This CDR3 region has 16 residues. V was clipped by 4 bases and J by 5 bases; unmatched bases: 7. CDR1 is SGHAT, CDR2 FQDESV, per germline (reference sequence). CDR3 residues: CASSSHLAGGDNEQFF. The CDR3 DNA is TGTGCCAGCAGCTCTCATCTAGCGGGAGGAGACAATGAGCAGTTCTTC.

The chain is built from TRBV20-1 and TRBJ1-3; D unclear. Trimming left V 5 bases short and J 4 bases short, with 15 bases between. The CDR3 sequence is 14 residues long. Germline values: CDR1 DFQATT, CDR2 SNEGSKA (reference sequence). The CDR3 DNA is TGCAGTGCTCCGGGCCCGCGGCGAGGAAACACCATATATTTT. Protein: CSAPGPRRGNTIYF.

This clone was counted at least ten times. This rearrangement joins TRBV20-1 to TRBJ2-5; TRBD2 agrees at 9 bases. This CDR3 contains 14 residues. J was trimmed by 5 bases and V by 0 bases; bases with no gene match: 4. Germline lookup yields CDR1 DFQATT and CDR2 SNEGSKA (reference sequence). The CDR3 nucleotides read TGCAGTGCTAGAGATAGCGGGAGTGGGGAGACCCAGTACTTC. As protein: CSARDSGSGETQYF.

This clone came up many times. The V and J genes are TRBV10-3 and TRBJ2-7, with TRBD2 identical over 11 bases. The CDR3 is 18 amino acids. Germline V gives CDR1 ENHRY, CDR2 SYGVKD. V lost 4 bases, J lost 2 bases, and 13 bases stayed unmatched. In DNA form, the CDR3 reads TGTGCCATCAGTGGCAGAGGGACTAGCGGACCTCCAACCTACGAGCAGTACTTC. It yields the protein CAISGRGTSGPPTYEQYF.

Ten or more counts support this clone. The V and J genes are TRBV28 and TRBJ2-1; no clear D gene. The CDR3 consists of 11 residues. Trimming took 5 bases from V and 4 from J, leaving 3 bases between them. The germline gives CDR1 MDHEN, CDR2 SYDVKM. The CDR3 sequence: CASSKYNEQFF. In nucleotides, the CDR3 is TGTGCCAGCAGTAAATACAATGAGCAGTTCTTC. The full variable domain, its missing parts supplied by reference TRBV28 and TRBJ2-1, is DVKVTQSSRYLVKRTGEKVFLECVQDMDHENMFWYRQDPGLGLRLIYFSYDVKMKEKGDIPEGYSVSREKKERFSLILESASTNQTSMYLCASSKYNEQFFGPGTRLTVL.

Many counts were recorded for this clone. This chain links TRBV6-5 with TRBJ1-2, with a tentative D call TRBD1 (6 bases). V was clipped by 2 bases and J by 6 bases, with 10 bases between them. This CDR3 comprises 13 residues. The germline gives CDR1 MNHEY, CDR2 SVGAGI. Here the CDR3 DNA reads TGTGCCAGCAGTTACCCGACAGGAGATGGCTACACCTTC. This codes for CASSYPTGDGYTF.

Points on this clone: Relative to the germline gene, one junction end is altered; a read error may explain this. This sequence joins TRBV19 and TRBJ2-1; tentatively, D is TRBD1 (6 bases). Germline V gene lookup returns CDR1 LNHDA and CDR2 SQIVND (reference sequence). This CDR3 comprises 15 residues. The DNA of the CDR3 is TGCGCCAGCTCAGAGCAGGGGACCTACTACAATGAGCAGTTCTTC. This encodes CASSEQGTYYNEQFF.

This clone was detected many times. The rearrangement joins TRBV10-3 to TRBJ2-3; 15 bases are a match to TRBD2. This CDR3 spans 17 amino acids. CDR1 is ENHRY and CDR2 is SYGVKD in the germline V gene. V was clipped by 2 bases and J by 2 bases; unmatched bases: 2. CDR3 protein: CAISEGTSGGNTDTQYF. For the CDR3, the DNA is TGTGCCATCAGTGAGGGGACTAGCGGGGGGAACACAGATACGCAGTATTTT.

To note about this clone: A much bigger clone sits one base away, suggesting this may be a read error. The gene calls are TRBV4-1 and TRBJ2-7; perhaps TRBD1 as D (6 bases). The CDR3 is 13 residues long. Per the germline V gene, CDR1 is MGHRA and CDR2 is YSYEKL. The CDR3 here is CASSVAGADEHYF. The CDR3, as DNA: TGCGCCAGCAGCGTCGCAGGGGCGGACGAGCATTACTTC.

This clone was seen many times. The V gene is TRBV10-3, the J gene TRBJ2-3; 11 nucleotides line up with TRBD1. Unmatched junction bases numbered 7, after V lost 5 bases and J lost 6 bases. Germline assignment: CDR1 ENHRY and CDR2 SYGVKD. The CDR3 is 15 residues long. As DNA, the CDR3 is TGTGCCATCAGTTGGGACAGGGGGTCGGTGGATACGCAGTATTTT. It yields the protein CAISWDRGSVDTQYF.

The DNA of the CDR3 is TGTGCCAGCAGCTTGACAGGGTGGGAATACGAGCAGTACTTC. This sequence encodes CASSLTGWEYEQYF. This chain uses TRBV5-6 with TRBJ2-7, with D possibly being TRBD1 (6 bases). The CDR3 has 14 amino acids. The V end lost 1 base, the J end lost 4 bases, and 12 bases lay between the germline ends. Looked up from germline, CDR1 is SGHDT and CDR2 is YYEEEE.

This clone was found many times. The chain uses TRBV3-1 and TRBJ1-4; D is possibly TRBD1 (5 bases). CDR1 and CDR2 (germline): LGHDT, YNNKEL (reference sequence). CDR3 length: 15 amino acids. V was shortened by 0 bases and J by 8 bases, with 13 bases between the two germline ends. CDR3 amino acids: CASSQESQGGEKLFF. DNA for the CDR3: TGTGCCAGCAGCCAAGAATCGCAGGGCGGCGAAAAACTGTTTTTT. Full variable domain (missing parts from reference TRBV3-1 and TRBJ1-4): DTAVSQTPKYLVTQMGNDKSIKCEQNLGHDTMYWYKQDSKKFLKIMFSYNNKELIINETVPNRFSPKSPDKAHLNLHINSLELGDSAVYFCASSQESQGGEKLFFGSGTQLSVL.

This clone was counted at least ten times. The rearrangement joins TRBV2 to TRBJ2-5, with D possibly being TRBD1 (5 bases). The CDR3 has 15 residues. V dropped 2 bases and J dropped 3 bases, with 13 bases sitting between them. Germline values: CDR1 SNHLY, CDR2 FYNNEI. DNA for the CDR3: TGTGCCAGCAGTGAACGGCAGGGCCGAAAAGAGACCCAGTACTTC. Its translation is CASSERQGRKETQYF.

This clone was seen only a few times. The rearrangement joins TRBV19 to TRBJ2-7; possible D gene TRBD2, 7 bases. Germline loops: CDR1 LNHDA, CDR2 SQIVND (reference sequence). The CDR3 length is 14 residues. V lost 4 bases and J lost 3, with 13 bases in between. The DNA for the CDR3 is TGTGCCAGTAGTACGGGGGGCGGTTTCTACGAGCAGTACTTC. Protein sequence: CASSTGGGFYEQYF.

In its sample, this clone was seen many times. The V and J genes are TRBV15 and TRBJ2-2; 11 bases align to TRBD2. Germline CDR1 LNHNV, CDR2 YYDKDF (reference sequence). This CDR3 is built from 16 residues. V lost 0 bases, J lost 6 bases, and 3 bases stayed unmatched. CDR3 loop: CATSRDSLAGAGELFF. Written as DNA, the CDR3 is TGTGCCACCAGCAGAGATTCACTAGCGGGGGCCGGGGAGCTGTTTTTT.

This clone was seen many times. The chain carries TRBV9 and TRBJ2-2, with D tentatively TRBD2 (5 bases). Deletions cut 4 bases from V and 0 bases from J, with 13 bases between. This CDR3 comprises 16 residues. Per the germline V gene, CDR1 is SGDLS and CDR2 is YYNGEE. The CDR3 loop is CASSPLGVPNTGELFF. CDR3 sequence (DNA): TGTGCCAGCAGCCCCCTCGGGGTCCCGAACACCGGGGAGCTGTTTTTT.

V usage is TRBV6-1 and J usage is TRBJ1-6, with D unclear. Germline V CDR1 and CDR2: MNHNS, SASEGT. The V and J ends lost 6 bases and 9 bases respectively, with 15 bases between them. There are 14 residues in the CDR3. CDR3 region: CASSDGLRSSPLHF. Here the CDR3 DNA reads TGTGCCAGCAGCGACGGGTTACGAAGTTCACCCCTCCACTTT.

Sample share makes this clone medium-sized. The V and J genes are TRBV6-2 or TRBV6-3 and TRBJ2-7, with no clear D. V gave up 0 bases and J gave up 0 bases, with 3 bases separating them. This CDR3 region has 13 residues. The germline gives CDR1 MNHEY, CDR2 SVGEGT. CDR3 coding DNA: TGTGCCAGCAGTTACTCCAGCTCCTACGAGCAGTACTTC. It yields the protein CASSYSSSYEQYF.

Ten or more counts support this clone. V gene TRBV10-3 combines with J gene TRBJ2-2; 8 bases align to TRBD1. V trimming: 6 bases; J trimming: 2 bases; junction bases outside the gene matches: 2. The CDR3 totals 14 residues. Germline V CDR1 and CDR2: ENHRY, SYGVKD. The CDR3 nucleotides are TGTGCCATCAGGGACAGGGTTAACACCGGGGAGCTGTTTTTT. Protein: CAIRDRVNTGELFF.

This clone occurred many times. The V gene is TRBV6-1, the J gene TRBJ2-3; possibly TRBD1 or TRBD2 for D (5 bases each). In germline, CDR1 is MNHNS, CDR2 SASEGT. The length of the CDR3 is 14 residues. Trimming removed 5 bases from V and 6 bases from J, with 15 bases in between. This chain's CDR3 is CASSIRSGTDTQYF. The CDR3 bases are TGTGCCAGCAGTATCCGTTCAGGGACGGATACGCAGTATTTT.

This clone ranks as medium-sized. CDR3 in DNA: TGTGCCAGCAGTTCTTCATACGAGCAGTACTTC. Protein product: CASSSSYEQYF. The chain combines TRBV27 with TRBJ2-7, with unresolved D. The CDR3 is 11 amino acids. The V gene lost 4 bases and the J gene lost 4 bases, with 5 bases spanning the gap. Germline loops: CDR1 MNHEY, CDR2 SMNVEV (reference sequence).

This clone was observed many times. This chain joins TRBV7-3 and TRBJ2-2; D is possibly TRBD1 (5 bases). CDR3 length: 15 amino acids. The germline V gene encodes CDR1 SGHTA and CDR2 FQGTGA. V dropped 5 bases and J dropped 7 bases, with 17 bases sitting between them. The CDR3 sequence: CASSPVGGAGGELFF. CDR3 DNA: TGTGCCAGCAGCCCGGTGGGTGGGGCTGGCGGGGAGCTGTTTTTT.